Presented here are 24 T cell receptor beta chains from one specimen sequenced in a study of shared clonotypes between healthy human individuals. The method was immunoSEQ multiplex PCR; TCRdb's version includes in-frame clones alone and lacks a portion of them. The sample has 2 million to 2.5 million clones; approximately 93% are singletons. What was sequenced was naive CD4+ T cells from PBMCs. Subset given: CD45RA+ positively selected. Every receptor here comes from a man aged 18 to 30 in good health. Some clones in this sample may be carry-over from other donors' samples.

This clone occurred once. In DNA form, the CDR3 reads TGTGCCAGCGGGACAGTTAGCAAAAACATTCAGTACTTC. Its translation: CASGTVSKNIQYF. The chain couples TRBV2 to TRBJ2-4, with 7 nucleotides matching TRBD1. The CDR3 is 13 amino acids. Germline loops: CDR1 SNHLY, CDR2 FYNNEI. The junction had 4 bases not matched to a gene; V was cut back by 8 bases and J by 3 bases.

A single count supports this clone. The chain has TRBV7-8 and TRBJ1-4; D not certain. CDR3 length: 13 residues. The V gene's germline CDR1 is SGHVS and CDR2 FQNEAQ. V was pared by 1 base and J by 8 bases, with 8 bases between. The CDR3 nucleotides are TGTGCCAGCAGCTTAGGCCCGAGGGAAAAACTGTTTTTT. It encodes CASSLGPREKLFF. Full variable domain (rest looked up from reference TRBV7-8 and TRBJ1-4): GAGVSQSPRYKVAKRGQDVALRCDPISGHVSLFWYQQALGQGPEFLTYFQNEAQLDKSGLPSDRFFAERPEGSVSTLKIQRTQQEDSAVYLCASSLGPREKLFFGSGTQLSVL.

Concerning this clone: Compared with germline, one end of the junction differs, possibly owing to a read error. In nucleotides, the CDR3 is TGTGCCAGCAGCCAAGGGCTAGCGGACACCTGGGAGCTGTTTTTT. It specifies CASSQGLADTWELFF. The V gene is TRBV7-6, the J gene TRBJ2-2; TRBD2 matches 7 bases. Per germline, CDR1 SGHVS and CDR2 FNYEAQ. This CDR3 region has 15 residues.

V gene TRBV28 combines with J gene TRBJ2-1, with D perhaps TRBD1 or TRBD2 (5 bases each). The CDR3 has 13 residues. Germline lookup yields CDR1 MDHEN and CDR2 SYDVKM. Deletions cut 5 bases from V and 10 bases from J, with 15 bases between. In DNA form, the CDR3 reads TGTGCCAGCAGTCCCTTTGGGGGTTTGGAGCAGTTCTTC. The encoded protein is CASSPFGGLEQFF.

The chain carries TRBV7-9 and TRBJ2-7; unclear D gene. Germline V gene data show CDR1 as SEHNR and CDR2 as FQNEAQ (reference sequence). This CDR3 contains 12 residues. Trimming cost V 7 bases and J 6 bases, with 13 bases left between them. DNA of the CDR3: TGTGCCAGCACCAATATAAAGGGCGAGCAGTACTTC. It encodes CASTNIKGEQYF.

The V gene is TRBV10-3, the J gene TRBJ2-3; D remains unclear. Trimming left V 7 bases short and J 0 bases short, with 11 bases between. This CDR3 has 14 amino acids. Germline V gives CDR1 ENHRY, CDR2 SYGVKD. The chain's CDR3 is CAIKGRVSTDTQYF. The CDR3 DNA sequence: TGTGCCATCAAAGGCCGAGTTAGCACAGATACGCAGTATTTT.

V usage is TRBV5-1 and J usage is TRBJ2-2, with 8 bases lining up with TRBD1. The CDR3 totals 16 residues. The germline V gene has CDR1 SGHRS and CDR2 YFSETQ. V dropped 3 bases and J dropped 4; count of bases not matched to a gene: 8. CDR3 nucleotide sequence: TGCGCCAGCAGCTCAGGACAGGGCGGTGGCACCGGGGAGCTGTTTTTT. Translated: CASSSGQGGGTGELFF.

CDR3 residues: CASSSGRETQYF. In DNA form, the CDR3 reads TGTGCCAGCAGTTCCGGACGGGAGACCCAGTACTTC. The rearrangement joins TRBV6-5 to TRBJ2-5; no clear D. The CDR3 sequence is 12 residues long. Germline lookup yields CDR1 MNHEY and CDR2 SVGAGI. V dropped 4 bases and J dropped 5 bases, with 8 bases sitting between them.

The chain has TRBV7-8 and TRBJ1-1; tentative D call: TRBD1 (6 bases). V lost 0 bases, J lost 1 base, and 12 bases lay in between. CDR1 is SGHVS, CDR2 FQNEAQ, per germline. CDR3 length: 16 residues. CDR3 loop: CASSLARDMENTEAFF. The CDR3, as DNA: TGTGCCAGCAGCTTAGCGCGGGACATGGAGAACACTGAAGCTTTCTTT.

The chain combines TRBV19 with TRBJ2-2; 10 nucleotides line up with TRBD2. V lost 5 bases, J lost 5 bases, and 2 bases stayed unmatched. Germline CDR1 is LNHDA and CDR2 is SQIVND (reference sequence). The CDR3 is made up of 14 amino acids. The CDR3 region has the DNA TGTGCCAGTAGTGGACTAGCGGCGACCGGGGAGCTGTTTTTT. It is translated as CASSGLAATGELFF.

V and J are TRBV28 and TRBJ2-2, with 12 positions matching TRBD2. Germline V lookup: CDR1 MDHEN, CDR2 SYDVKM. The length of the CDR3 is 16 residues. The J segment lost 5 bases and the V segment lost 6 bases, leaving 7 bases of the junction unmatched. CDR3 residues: CASRTPSGRETGELFF. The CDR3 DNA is TGTGCCAGCAGGACTCCTAGCGGGAGGGAAACCGGGGAGCTGTTTTTT.

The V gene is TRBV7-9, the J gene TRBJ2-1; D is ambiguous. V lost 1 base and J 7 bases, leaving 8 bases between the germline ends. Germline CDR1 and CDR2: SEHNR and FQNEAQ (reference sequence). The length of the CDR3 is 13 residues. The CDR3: CASSLGPINEQFF. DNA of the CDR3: TGTGCCAGCAGCTTAGGGCCAATAAATGAGCAGTTCTTC.

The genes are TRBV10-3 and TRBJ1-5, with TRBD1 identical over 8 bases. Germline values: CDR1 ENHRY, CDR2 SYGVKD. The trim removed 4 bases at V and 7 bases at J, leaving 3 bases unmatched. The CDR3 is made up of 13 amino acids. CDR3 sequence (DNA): TGTGCCATCAGTGTACAGGGGGACCAGCCCCAGCATTTT. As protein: CAISVQGDQPQHF.

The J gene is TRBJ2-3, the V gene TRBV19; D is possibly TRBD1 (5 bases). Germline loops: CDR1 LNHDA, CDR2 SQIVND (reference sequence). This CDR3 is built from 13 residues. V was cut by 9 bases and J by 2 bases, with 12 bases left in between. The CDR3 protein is CASLDINTDTQYF. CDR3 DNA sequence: TGTGCCAGCCTGGACATCAACACAGATACGCAGTATTTT.

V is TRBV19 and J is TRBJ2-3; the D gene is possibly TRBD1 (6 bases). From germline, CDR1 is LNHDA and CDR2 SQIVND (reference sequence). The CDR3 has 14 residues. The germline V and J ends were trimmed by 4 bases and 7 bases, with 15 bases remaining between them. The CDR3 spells CASSTSQGRNTQYF. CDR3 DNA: TGTGCCAGTAGTACCTCACAGGGTCGCAATACGCAGTATTTT. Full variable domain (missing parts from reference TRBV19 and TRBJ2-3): DGGITQSPKYLFRKEGQNVTLSCEQNLNHDAMYWYRQDPGQGLRLIYYSQIVNDFQKGDIAEGYSVSREKKESFPLTVTSAQKNPTAFYLCASSTSQGRNTQYFGPGTRLTVL.

The chain's CDR3 is CSVGTSGLTTKQFF. CDR3 DNA sequence: TGCAGCGTTGGGACTAGCGGGTTAACGACTAAACAGTTCTTC. The V gene is TRBV29-1, the J gene TRBJ2-1; 11 bases fit TRBD2. Germline CDR1 SQVTM, CDR2 ANQGSEA. This CDR3 contains 14 residues. J lost 13 bases, V lost 4 bases, and 12 bases had no gene match.

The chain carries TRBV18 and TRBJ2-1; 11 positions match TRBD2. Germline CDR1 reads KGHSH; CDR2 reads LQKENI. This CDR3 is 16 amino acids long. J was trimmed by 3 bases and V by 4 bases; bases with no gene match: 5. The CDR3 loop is CASSRSGLADYNEQFF. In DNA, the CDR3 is TGTGCCAGCTCACGATCGGGACTAGCGGACTACAATGAGCAGTTCTTC.

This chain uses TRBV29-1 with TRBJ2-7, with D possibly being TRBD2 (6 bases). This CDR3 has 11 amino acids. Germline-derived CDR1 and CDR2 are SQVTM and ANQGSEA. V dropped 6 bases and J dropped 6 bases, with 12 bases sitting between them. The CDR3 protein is CSVWLGGEQYF. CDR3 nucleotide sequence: TGCAGCGTCTGGTTGGGAGGCGAGCAGTACTTC.

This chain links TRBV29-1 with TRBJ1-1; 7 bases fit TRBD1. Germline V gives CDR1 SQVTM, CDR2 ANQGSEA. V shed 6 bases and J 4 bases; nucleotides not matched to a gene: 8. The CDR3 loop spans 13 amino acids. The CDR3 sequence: CSVQTGRFTEAFF. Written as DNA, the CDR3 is TGCAGCGTCCAGACAGGGAGGTTCACTGAAGCTTTCTTT.

As DNA, the CDR3 is TGTGCCAGCAGCTTGTGGATAGGCAAGAACACTGAAGCTTTCTTT. Translation: CASSLWIGKNTEAFF. The chain uses TRBV5-6 and TRBJ1-1; the D is unclear. Germline V lookup: CDR1 SGHDT, CDR2 YYEEEE. Trimming stripped 1 base from V and 1 base from J, with 11 bases between. The CDR3 is 15 amino acids.

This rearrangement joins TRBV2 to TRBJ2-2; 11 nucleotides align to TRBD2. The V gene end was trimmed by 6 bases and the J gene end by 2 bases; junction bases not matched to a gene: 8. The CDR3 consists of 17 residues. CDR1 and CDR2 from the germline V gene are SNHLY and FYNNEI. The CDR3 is CASSDILAGGNTGELFF. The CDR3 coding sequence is TGTGCCAGCAGCGACATTCTAGCGGGAGGTAACACCGGGGAGCTGTTTTTT.

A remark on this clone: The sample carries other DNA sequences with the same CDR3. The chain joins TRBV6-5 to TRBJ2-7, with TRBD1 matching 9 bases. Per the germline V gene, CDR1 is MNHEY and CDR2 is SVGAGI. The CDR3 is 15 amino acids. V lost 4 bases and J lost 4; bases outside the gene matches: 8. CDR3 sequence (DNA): TGTGCCAGCAGTTCTCCGGGACAGGGTTCTTACGAGCAGTACTTC. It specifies CASSSPGQGSYEQYF.

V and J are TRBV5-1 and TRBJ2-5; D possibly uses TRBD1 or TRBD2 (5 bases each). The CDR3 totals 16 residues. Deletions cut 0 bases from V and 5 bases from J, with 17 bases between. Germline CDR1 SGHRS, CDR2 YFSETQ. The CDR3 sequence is CASSLASVGREETQYF. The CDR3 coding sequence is TGCGCCAGCAGCTTGGCATCGGTGGGCAGGGAGGAGACCCAGTACTTC.

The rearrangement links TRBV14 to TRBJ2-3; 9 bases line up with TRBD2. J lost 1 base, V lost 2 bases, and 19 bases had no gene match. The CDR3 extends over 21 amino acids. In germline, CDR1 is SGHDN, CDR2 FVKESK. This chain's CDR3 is CASSQNRLVAGGPSGTDTQYF. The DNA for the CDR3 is TGTGCCAGCAGCCAAAACCGACTAGTGGCGGGAGGGCCGTCCGGCACAGATACGCAGTATTTT.